The 21 T cell receptor beta chains reported below all come from one sample, sequenced in a study of radiotherapy plus CTLA-4 blockade in lung cancer. Generated by immunoSEQ multiplex PCR, the TCRdb table keeps only in-frame clones and is missing some. The table lists about 88,000 clones, more than 70% of them singletons. The specimen comprised peripheral blood, sampled from a patient treated with radiotherapy plus ipilimumab. Every receptor here comes from a human donor with non-small cell lung cancer that progressed on radiotherapy plus ipilimumab.

V is TRBV28 and J is TRBJ2-7; 11 bases are shared with TRBD1. The CDR3 is 15 residues long. CDR1 is MDHEN, CDR2 SYDVKM, per germline. After removal of 6 bases from V and 0 bases from J, the junction contained 4 bases not matched to a gene. DNA for the CDR3: TGTGCCAGCAGGGCCGGGACAGGGGGCTCCTACGAGCAGTACTTC. Translation: CASRAGTGGSYEQYF.

The J gene is TRBJ2-5, the V gene TRBV7-2, with 8 bases matching TRBD2. V lost 5 bases, J lost 5 bases, and 10 bases stayed unmatched. This CDR3 region has 15 residues. Per the germline V gene, CDR1 is SGHTA and CDR2 is FQGNSA. The CDR3 sequence: CASSRWGAGGETQYF. The CDR3, as DNA: TGTGCCAGCAGCCGGTGGGGGGCGGGAGGCGAGACCCAGTACTTC.

This clone was seen a handful of times. The chain joins TRBV9 to TRBJ1-1; D not certain. CDR1 and CDR2 from the germline V gene are SGDLS and YYNGEE. V lost 5 bases and J 0 bases, leaving 8 bases between the germline ends. There are 13 residues in the CDR3. The CDR3 nucleotides are TGTGCCAGCAGTCGAGCGGTGAACACTGAAGCTTTCTTT. Its translation is CASSRAVNTEAFF.

V gene TRBV28 combines with J gene TRBJ2-3; D is undetermined. V was pared by 2 bases and J by 1 base, with 4 bases between. The germline gives CDR1 MDHEN, CDR2 SYDVKM. This CDR3 has 13 amino acids. The CDR3 reads CASSLPGTDTQYF. The CDR3 bases are TGTGCCAGCAGTTTACCGGGCACAGATACGCAGTATTTT.

This chain links TRBV5-1 with TRBJ2-1; the D call may be TRBD1 or TRBD2 (5 bases each). CDR3 size: 13 residues. The germline V gene has CDR1 SGHRS and CDR2 YFSETQ. V was clipped by 4 bases and J by 6 bases, with 11 bases between them. CDR3 in DNA: TGCGCCAGCAGCCCCGGGGCTGTCAATGAGCAGTTCTTC. Translating it yields CASSPGAVNEQFF.

V gene TRBV28 combines with J gene TRBJ2-2, with 8 bases matching TRBD1. CDR1 is MDHEN, CDR2 SYDVKM, per germline. V gave up 5 bases and J gave up 1 base; unmatched junction bases: 9. The CDR3 totals 17 residues. CDR3 sequence (DNA): TGTGCCAGCAGTCCCCGCAGGGGGCGGCGGAACACCGGGGAGCTGTTTTTT. Its protein product is CASSPRRGRRNTGELFF.

The gene calls are TRBV30 and TRBJ2-3; 9 bases agree with TRBD2. With 0 bases clipped from V and 9 bases from J, the junction kept 13 bases outside the gene matches. This CDR3 contains 16 residues. CDR1 and CDR2 (germline): GTSNPN, SVGIG (reference sequence). CDR3: CAWSVSRTSESGTQYF. The CDR3 DNA is TGTGCCTGGAGTGTATCACGGACTAGCGAGTCGGGAACGCAGTATTTT.

The rearrangement joins TRBV20-1 to TRBJ1-2; the D is unclear. Trimming took off 3 bases at V and 7 bases at J, with 9 bases between the two ends. The CDR3 is 11 residues long. Per the germline V gene, CDR1 is DFQATT and CDR2 is SNEGSKA (reference sequence). The CDR3 reads CSASGLSGYTF. The DNA for the CDR3 is TGCAGTGCTAGTGGGTTAAGTGGCTACACCTTC.

J is TRBJ2-2 and V is TRBV15; 10 nucleotides line up with TRBD1. The CDR3 is 17 amino acids. The germline gives CDR1 LNHNV, CDR2 YYDKDF (reference sequence). Losses at the gene ends were 0 bases for V and 5 bases for J; bases not matched to a gene: 6. The CDR3 here is CATSRDRGQGRTGELFF. The CDR3 DNA reads as TGTGCCACCAGCAGAGATAGGGGACAGGGGCGGACCGGGGAGCTGTTTTTT.

The rearrangement joins TRBV28 to TRBJ2-1; 9 nucleotides match TRBD1. Germline V gene sequence: CDR1 MDHEN, CDR2 SYDVKM. CDR3 length: 15 residues. J lost 7 bases, V lost 2 bases, and 6 bases had no gene match. In DNA form, the CDR3 reads TGTGCCAGCAGTTTAATGGACAGGGGATTGAATGAGCAGTTCTTC. Protein product: CASSLMDRGLNEQFF.

The chain links TRBV11-1 to TRBJ1-5; 8 positions match TRBD1. Germline V CDR1 and CDR2: SGHAT, FQDESV (reference sequence). Germline trimming cut 1 base from V and 5 bases from J; bases unmatched to any gene: 7. The CDR3 has 16 residues. CDR3 loop: CASSLGGGTGHQPQHF. The DNA of the CDR3 is TGTGCCAGCAGCTTAGGGGGGGGGACAGGTCATCAGCCCCAGCATTTT.

The chain joins TRBV9 to TRBJ2-3, with a weak D call TRBD2 (6 bases). Germline lookup yields CDR1 SGDLS and CDR2 YYNGEE. CDR3 length: 15 residues. V was pared by 0 bases and J by 2 bases, with 10 bases between. The DNA for the CDR3 is TGTGCCAGCAGCGTAGCCCCGGGGGTCACAGATACGCAGTATTTT. Translated: CASSVAPGVTDTQYF.

A remark on this clone: This may be a read error: a much more frequent sequence differs by one nucleotide. This chain connects TRBV4-3 to TRBJ2-1, with 9 bases lining up with TRBD1. The germline V gene encodes CDR1 LGHNA and CDR2 YSLEER. The CDR3 length is 16 residues. The CDR3 DNA follows: TGCGCCAACAGCCAAGATAGGGGACAGGGCCACAATGAGCAGTTCTTC. Protein product: CANSQDRGQGHNEQFF.

The V call is TRBV10-3, the J call TRBJ2-3, with 13 bases identical to TRBD2. The CDR3 runs 16 residues. CDR1 ENHRY and CDR2 SYGVKD come from the germline V gene. With 7 bases clipped from V and 2 bases from J, the junction kept 6 bases outside the gene matches. This CDR3 reads CAITPTSGGLTDTQYF. CDR3 DNA sequence: TGTGCCATCACTCCGACTAGCGGGGGGCTCACAGATACGCAGTATTTT.

This sequence joins TRBV5-5 and TRBJ1-2; 7 nucleotides match TRBD1. Germline V CDR1 and CDR2: SGHKS, YYEKEE (reference sequence). The CDR3 consists of 14 residues. J gave up 4 bases and V 4 bases, and 7 bases lay outside the gene matches. The CDR3 DNA sequence: TGTGCCAGCAGCCGGACCCCAGGGGGCTATGGCTACACCTTC. The encoded protein is CASSRTPGGYGYTF. Using reference TRBV5-5 and TRBJ1-2 for the parts outside the CDR3, the full variable domain is DAGVTQSPTHLIKTRGQQVTLRCSPISGHKSVSWYQQVLGQGPQFIFQYYEKEERGRGNFPDRFSARQFPNYSSELNVNALLLGDSALYLCASSRTPGGYGYTFGSGTRLTVV.

The chain uses TRBV6-1 and TRBJ2-5, with D maybe TRBD1 (5 bases). Germline CDR1 and CDR2: MNHNS and SASEGT. The V and J ends lost 3 bases and 2 bases respectively, with 10 bases between them. The CDR3 contains 14 residues. The CDR3 DNA sequence: TGTGCCAGCAGTGATTCACCAGGGCAAGAGACCCAGTACTTC. It specifies CASSDSPGQETQYF.

J is TRBJ2-5 and V is TRBV4-1; the D is unclear. The CDR3 sequence is 12 residues long. The germline V gene has CDR1 MGHRA and CDR2 YSYEKL. The V end was cut by 1 base, the J end by 5 bases, with 5 bases between. The CDR3 loop reads CASSQAGETQYF. CDR3 nucleotides: TGCGCCAGCAGCCAAGCCGGGGAGACCCAGTACTTC.

This clone was observed a few times. The chain joins TRBV5-6 to TRBJ1-2; tentative D call: TRBD1 (5 bases). This CDR3 comprises 17 residues. V was trimmed by 4 bases and J by 3 bases, leaving 22 bases between them. Germline lookup yields CDR1 SGHDT and CDR2 YYEEEE. The CDR3, as DNA: TGTGCCAGCAGCCAACTTACCTCGGCCCCGGGGGACTATGGCTACACCTTC. Translated: CASSQLTSAPGDYGYTF. Complete variable domain (other parts from reference TRBV5-6 and TRBJ1-2): DAGVTQSPTHLIKTRGQQVTLRCSPKSGHDTVSWYQQALGQGPQFIFQYYEEEERQRGNFPDRFSGHQFPNYSSELNVNALLLGDSALYLCASSQLTSAPGDYGYTFGSGTRLTVV.

J is TRBJ2-1 and V is TRBV7-8, with a tentative D call TRBD1 (6 bases). The CDR3 is made up of 14 amino acids. V lost 3 bases and J 9 bases, leaving 15 bases between the germline ends. Germline V gene sequence: CDR1 SGHVS, CDR2 FQNEAQ. The CDR3 region is CASSFNRVSGEQFF. The CDR3 DNA is TGTGCCAGCAGCTTTAACAGGGTCAGTGGTGAGCAGTTCTTC.

The V call is TRBV4-1, the J call TRBJ2-1; D perhaps matches TRBD2 (6 bases). The CDR3 has 14 residues. Germline V CDR1 and CDR2: MGHRA, YSYEKL. The V and J ends lost 1 base and 6 bases respectively, with 10 bases between them. The CDR3, as DNA: TGCGCCAGCAGCCAAGTCGGGGGAGGCAATGAGCAGTTCTTC. Its protein is CASSQVGGGNEQFF.

V is TRBV27 and J is TRBJ1-4; 7 bases match TRBD1. Germline loops: CDR1 MNHEY, CDR2 SMNVEV (reference sequence). The V and J ends lost 5 bases and 7 bases, in that order; junction bases with no gene match: 7. The CDR3 is 14 residues long. CDR3 nucleotides: TGTGCCAGCAGTGCCGCAGGGGGAGGTGAAAAACTGTTTTTT. This encodes CASSAAGGGEKLFF.